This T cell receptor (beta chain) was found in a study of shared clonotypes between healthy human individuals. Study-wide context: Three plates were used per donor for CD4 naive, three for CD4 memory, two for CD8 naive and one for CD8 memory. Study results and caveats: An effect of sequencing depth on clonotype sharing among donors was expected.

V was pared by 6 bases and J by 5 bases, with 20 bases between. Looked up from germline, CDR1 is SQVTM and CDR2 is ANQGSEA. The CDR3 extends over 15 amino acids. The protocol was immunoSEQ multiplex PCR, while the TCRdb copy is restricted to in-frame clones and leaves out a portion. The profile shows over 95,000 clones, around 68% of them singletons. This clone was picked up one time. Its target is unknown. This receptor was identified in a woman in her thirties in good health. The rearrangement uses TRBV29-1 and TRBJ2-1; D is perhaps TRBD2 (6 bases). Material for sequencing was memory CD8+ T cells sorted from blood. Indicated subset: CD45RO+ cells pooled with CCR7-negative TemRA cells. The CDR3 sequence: CSVPRETGDHNEQFF. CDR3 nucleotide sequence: TGCAGCGTGCCACGGGAGACGGGAGATCACAATGAGCAGTTCTTC.